Listed below are T cell receptor beta chains from one sample, sequenced in a study of cytomegalovirus exposure and HLA in healthy donors. Some clones are missing from TCRdb's copy, which holds only in-frame ones; the method was immunoSEQ multiplex PCR. The table shows around 140,000 clones, with around 79% occurring only once. The sample taken for sequencing was PBMCs. Receptors were obtained from a woman in her thirties or forties in good health and CMV-seronegative. Both conserved end residues are part of each CDR3. The order of the fields is clone size, D gene, J gene, V gene, CDR3 protein, CDR3 DNA. D genes are given only for firm matches. Some rows mark clone size as missing; the rest say once, few, many or name a class of expanded clone.

.,TRBD1,TRBJ2-5,TRBV29-1,CSVSDRAASETQYF,TGCAGCGTGTCGGACAGGGCAGCTTCGGAGACCCAGTACTTC
.,TRBD2,TRBJ2-7,TRBV7-2,CASRAQGGYEQYF,TGTGCCAGCAGGGCGCAGGGAGGGTACGAGCAGTACTTC
.,TRBD1,TRBJ1-1,TRBV18,CASSPVTGNLNTEAFF,TGTGCCAGCTCACCAGTGACAGGGAACTTGAACACTGAAGCTTTCTTT
.,.,TRBJ2-7,TRBV7-3,CASSLRGDRAYEQYF,TGTGCCAGCAGCCTGAGGGGGGACAGAGCCTACGAGCAGTACTTC
.,TRBD1,TRBJ2-1,TRBV19,CASSVDRERDNEQFF,TGTGCCAGTAGCGTGGACAGGGAAAGGGACAATGAGCAGTTCTTC
.,TRBD2,TRBJ2-1,TRBV10-3,CAIRTSGGGEQFF,TGTGCCATCCGGACTAGCGGGGGAGGTGAGCAGTTCTTC
.,TRBD1,TRBJ2-7,TRBV4-3,CASSQDRGTGSPYEQYF,TGCGCCAGCAGCCAAGACCGAGGGACAGGGTCTCCCTACGAGCAGTACTTC
.,TRBD1,TRBJ1-1,TRBV4-1,CASSQEEWGQLEAFF,TGCGCCAGCAGCCAAGAAGAATGGGGACAGCTTGAAGCTTTCTTT
.,TRBD2,TRBJ2-3,TRBV7-2,CASSRGRDHHPPF,TGTGCCAGCAGCCGTGGGAGGGATCACCACCCACCATTT
few,.,TRBJ1-2,TRBV28,CASRISAVYGYTF,TGTGCCAGCAGAATATCCGCAGTGTATGGCTACACCTTC
.,.,TRBJ2-1,TRBV5-1,CASSFGEAKQFF,TGCGCCAGCAGCTTCGGCGAGGCCAAGCAGTTCTTC
.,.,TRBJ2-5,TRBV5-4,CASSARRQETQYF,TGTGCCAGCAGCGCACGGAGGCAAGAGACCCAGTACTTC
.,.,TRBJ1-4,TRBV29-1,CSALSGEKLFF,TGCAGCGCGTTGAGTGGTGAAAAACTGTTTTTT
.,.,TRBJ1-2,TRBV5-1,CASSFAVNNYGYTF,TGCGCCAGCAGCTTCGCGGTCAATAACTATGGCTACACCTTC
.,TRBD2,TRBJ2-1,TRBV9,CASSARTSGGYHNEQFF,TGTGCCAGCAGCGCCCGGACTAGCGGGGGGTACCACAATGAGCAGTTCTTC
few,.,TRBJ2-5,TRBV2,CASSEERRETQYF,TGTGCCAGCAGTGAAGAGAGGAGAGAGACCCAGTACTTC
.,TRBD1,TRBJ1-3,TRBV9,CASSTGTGAPGNTIYF,TGTGCCAGCAGCACTGGGACAGGGGCGCCTGGAAACACCATATATTTT
.,TRBD1,TRBJ1-1,TRBV5-1,CASSLVPQGVGTEAFF,TGCGCCAGCAGCTTGGTTCCACAGGGGGTGGGCACTGAAGCTTTCTTT
.,.,TRBJ1-2,TRBV4-2,CASSPHRENYGYTF,TGTGCCAGCAGCCCACACAGGGAGAACTATGGCTACACCTTC
.,TRBD1,TRBJ2-2,TRBV10-3,CAILGTGRTGELFF,TGTGCCATCCTCGGGACAGGGAGGACCGGGGAGCTGTTTTTT
once,TRBD1,TRBJ1-5,TRBV19,CASTDSRGTQPQHF,TGTGCCAGTACTGATTCCAGGGGGACCCAGCCCCAGCATTTT
.,.,TRBJ2-5,TRBV6-6,CASTPEGKTQYF,TGTGCCAGCACCCCGGAGGGGAAGACCCAGTACTTC
.,TRBD1,TRBJ2-2,TRBV2,CASSETGQGLISTGELFF,TGTGCCAGCAGTGAAACGGGACAGGGGTTAATTTCCACCGGGGAGCTGTTTTTT
.,TRBD1,TRBJ1-2,TRBV29-1,CSALVRQGGGYTF,TGCAGCGCTCTCGTTCGACAGGGGGGAGGCTACACCTTC
.,.,TRBJ1-4,TRBV15,CATSRGGYEKLFF,TGTGCCACCAGCAGAGGCGGGTATGAAAAACTGTTTTTT
.,.,TRBJ1-1,TRBV28,CASSLGASGVVTAFF,TGTGCCAGCAGTTTAGGTGCTTCCGGGGTCGTTACGGCTTTCTTT
.,.,TRBJ1-5,TRBV4-1,CASSQDSPSGQPQHF,TGCGCCAGCAGCCAAGATTCCCCATCCGGGCAGCCCCAGCATTTT
.,TRBD1,TRBJ1-3,TRBV6-5,CASRTGGGLGNTIYF,TGTGCCAGCAGAACAGGGGGTGGCCTGGGAAACACCATATATTTT
.,.,TRBJ2-2,TRBV29-1,CSVERAGPGELFF,TGCAGCGTTGAACGAGCAGGGCCCGGGGAGCTGTTTTTT
.,.,TRBJ2-3,TRBV5-1,CASSLEYGTKYF,TGCGCCAGCAGCTTGGAGTACGGGACAAAGTATTTT
.,.,TRBJ1-5,TRBV18,CASSPAGSVQPQHF,TGTGCCAGCTCACCTGCGGGCAGTGTTCAGCCCCAGCATTTT
.,.,TRBJ2-5,TRBV28,CASLKGGRETQYF,TGTGCCAGCCTCAAGGGGGGGAGAGAGACCCAGTACTTC